The 12 T cell receptor beta chains in this list originate from one sample, sequenced in a study of naive and memory T cell subsets. Both TRBC1 and TRBC2 were covered by a beta constant-region primer of two equimolar oligonucleotides. Each CDR3 protein gets one entry after TCRdb re-called the UMI-ligation and nested PCR reads with MiXCR. The sample gives about 21,000 distinct CDR3 sequences, roughly 11% of which show up once; around a sixth is in the top ten. The source material was central memory CD8+ T cells from blood. The receptors here all came from a human donor in good health.

CDR3 protein: CSVRVSGSGNTIYF. As DNA, the CDR3 is TGCAGCGTTAGGGTCTCAGGGTCTGGAAACACCATATATTTT. The chain carries TRBV29-1 and TRBJ1-3; D may be TRBD1 (5 bases). The CDR3 spans 14 residues. V was clipped by 5 bases and J by 1 base, with 12 bases between them. CDR1 is SQVTM, CDR2 ANQGSEA, per germline.

The V call is TRBV23-1, the J call TRBJ2-7; possibly TRBD1 or TRBD2 for D (5 bases each). TRBV23-1 falls under the ORF class, with uncertain function. The CDR3 is 15 residues long. The V end lost 6 bases, the J end lost 3 bases, and 18 bases lay between the germline ends. The CDR3 here is CASSPDRGPLYEQYF. The CDR3 nucleotides are TGCGCCAGCAGCCCGGACCGGGGCCCTCTCTACGAGCAGTACTTC.

This clonotype was observed many times. The chain uses TRBV7-6 and TRBJ2-2, with 8 bases identical to TRBD1. J gave up 3 bases and V 6 bases, and 3 bases lay outside the gene matches. CDR1 is SGHVS and CDR2 is FNYEAQ in the germline V gene. This CDR3 contains 14 residues. CDR3 loop: CASRPTGDTGELFF. CDR3 in DNA: TGTGCCAGCAGGCCGACAGGGGACACCGGGGAGCTGTTTTTT.

This clonotype occurred many times. A much larger clone sits a single nucleotide away, making a read error possible. V and J are TRBV7-8 and TRBJ1-2; the D gene is possibly TRBD1 (5 bases). V lost 5 bases and J lost 0, with 13 bases in between. CDR3 length: 15 residues. Germline values: CDR1 SGHVS, CDR2 FQNEAQ. The CDR3 DNA reads TGTGCCAGCAGCCTCGGGACGGCGGCTAACTATGGCTACACCTTC. Its protein is CASSLGTAANYGYTF.

This clonotype was seen many times. Here the CDR3 DNA reads TGTGCCAGCAGCTTAGGGGTGACTGAAGCTTTCTTT. Protein product: CASSLGVTEAFF. V gene TRBV7-2 combines with J gene TRBJ1-1; D is undetermined. CDR1 is SGHTA, CDR2 FQGNSA, per germline. V was trimmed by 1 base and J by 5 bases, leaving 5 bases between them. The CDR3 has 12 residues.

This rearrangement joins TRBV28 to TRBJ2-1; perhaps TRBD2 as D (5 bases). CDR1 and CDR2 from the germline V gene are MDHEN and SYDVKM. This CDR3 contains 15 residues. The V end lost 6 bases, the J end lost 8 bases, and 20 bases lay between the germline ends. This CDR3 is CASSPGRAVHDEQFF. The DNA of the CDR3 is TGTGCCAGCAGCCCAGGACGAGCGGTCCACGATGAGCAGTTCTTC.

In its sample, this clonotype was seen many times. This rearrangement joins TRBV28 to TRBJ2-1; 10 bases match TRBD2. Germline assignment: CDR1 MDHEN and CDR2 SYDVKM. Trimming removed 5 bases from V and 6 bases from J; junction bases left unmatched: 7. The CDR3 has 15 residues. CDR3: CASSLGLAKSNEQFF. CDR3 DNA sequence: TGTGCCAGCAGTCTGGGACTAGCGAAGTCCAATGAGCAGTTCTTC.

This clonotype showed up just a few times. V and J are TRBV5-4 and TRBJ2-5; D is ambiguous. Trimming took off 4 bases at V and 2 bases at J, with 15 bases between the two ends. The CDR3 extends over 15 amino acids. Looked up from germline, CDR1 is SGHNT and CDR2 is YYREEE (reference sequence). In nucleotides, the CDR3 is TGTGCCAGCAGCCCGCCCCCCCAAAGGCAAGAGACCCAGTACTTC. Protein product: CASSPPPQRQETQYF. The full variable domain, completed using reference TRBV5-4 and TRBJ2-5, is ETGVTQSPTHLIKTRGQQVTLRCSSQSGHNTVSWYQQALGQGPQFIFQYYREEENGRGNFPPRFSGLQFPNYSSELNVNALELDDSALYLCASSPPPQRQETQYFGPGTRLLVL.

This clonotype was seen ten or more times. The chain carries TRBV7-6 and TRBJ2-3; a weak D match, TRBD1 (6 bases). This CDR3 is built from 16 residues. CDR1 SGHVS and CDR2 FNYEAQ come from the germline V gene. V lost 5 bases to trimming and J lost 2 bases, with 17 bases between them. CDR3 bases: TGTGCCAGCAGCCTTAGGACAGCAAAACCCACAGATACGCAGTATTTT. Its translation is CASSLRTAKPTDTQYF. Drawing the rest from reference TRBV7-6 and TRBJ2-3, the complete variable domain is GAGVSQSPRYKVTKRGQDVALRCDPISGHVSLYWYRQALGQGPEFLTYFNYEAQQDKSGLPNDRFSAERPEGSISTLTIQRTEQRDSAMYRCASSLRTAKPTDTQYFGPGTRLTVL.

The rearrangement links TRBV14 to TRBJ2-1; D tentatively reads TRBD1 or TRBD2 (5 bases each). Germline lookup yields CDR1 SGHDN and CDR2 FVKESK. Trimming cost V 1 base and J 1 base, with 14 bases left between them. CDR3 size: 17 residues. CDR3 in amino acids: CASSQAADEGSYNEQFF. As DNA, the CDR3 is TGTGCCAGCAGCCAAGCAGCGGACGAGGGGTCCTACAATGAGCAGTTCTTC.

This chain joins TRBV3-1 and TRBJ2-1, with 13 bases that match TRBD2. The V segment lost 1 base and the J segment 10 bases; nucleotides outside the gene matches: 1. CDR1 is LGHDT and CDR2 is YNNKEL in the germline V gene (reference sequence). The CDR3 runs 14 residues. The DNA for the CDR3 is TGTGCCAGCAGCCAAGGGACTAGCGGGAGCGAGCAGTTCTTC. This gives the protein CASSQGTSGSEQFF.

This clonotype is termed medium-sized. V and J are TRBV20-1 and TRBJ1-3; the match to TRBD1 covers 7 bases. J was trimmed by 12 bases and V by 4 bases; bases with no gene match: 6. The V gene's germline CDR1 is DFQATT and CDR2 SNEGSKA (reference sequence). This CDR3 contains 11 residues. The CDR3 sequence: CSAKTGRVIYF. The CDR3 bases are TGCAGTGCTAAGACAGGGCGGGTCATATATTTT.